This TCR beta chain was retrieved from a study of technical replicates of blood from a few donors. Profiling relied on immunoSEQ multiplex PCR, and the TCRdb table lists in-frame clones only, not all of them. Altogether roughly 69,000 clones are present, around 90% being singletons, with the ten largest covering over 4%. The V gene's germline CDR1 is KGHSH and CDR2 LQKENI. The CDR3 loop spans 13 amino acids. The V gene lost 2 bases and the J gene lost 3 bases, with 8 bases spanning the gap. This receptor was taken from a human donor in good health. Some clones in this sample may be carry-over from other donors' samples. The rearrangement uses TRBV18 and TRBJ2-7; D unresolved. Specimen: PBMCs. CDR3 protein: CASSPTDIYEQYF. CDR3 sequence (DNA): TGTGCCAGCTCACCAACAGATATCTACGAGCAGTACTTC.